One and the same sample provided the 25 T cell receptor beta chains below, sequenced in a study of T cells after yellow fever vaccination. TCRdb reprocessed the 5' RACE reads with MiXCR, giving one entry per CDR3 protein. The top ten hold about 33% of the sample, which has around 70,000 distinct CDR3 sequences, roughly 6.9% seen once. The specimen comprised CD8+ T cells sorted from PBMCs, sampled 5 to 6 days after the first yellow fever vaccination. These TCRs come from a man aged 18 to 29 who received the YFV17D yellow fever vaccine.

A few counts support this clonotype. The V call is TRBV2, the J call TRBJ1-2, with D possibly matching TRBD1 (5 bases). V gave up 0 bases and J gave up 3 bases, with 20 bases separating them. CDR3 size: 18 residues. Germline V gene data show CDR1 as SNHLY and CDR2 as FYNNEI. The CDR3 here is CASSEAPGENFPYYGYTF. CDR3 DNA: TGTGCCAGCAGTGAAGCGCCGGGGGAAAACTTTCCCTACTATGGCTACACCTTC.

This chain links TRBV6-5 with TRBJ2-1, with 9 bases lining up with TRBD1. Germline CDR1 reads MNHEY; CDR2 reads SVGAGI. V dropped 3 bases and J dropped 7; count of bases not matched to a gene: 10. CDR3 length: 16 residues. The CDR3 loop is CASSYLGQGTLNEQFF. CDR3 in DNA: TGTGCCAGCAGTTATTTGGGACAGGGAACCCTTAATGAGCAGTTCTTC.

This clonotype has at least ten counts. This chain's CDR3 is CASRLQGALYEQYF. CDR3 sequence (DNA): TGTGCCAGCAGACTTCAGGGGGCCCTCTACGAGCAGTACTTC. This sequence joins TRBV11-2 and TRBJ2-7, with 8 bases that match TRBD1. The germline CDR1 and CDR2 sequences are SGHAT and FQNNGV. V trimming: 6 bases; J trimming: 3 bases; junction bases outside the gene matches: 7. This CDR3 is built from 14 residues.

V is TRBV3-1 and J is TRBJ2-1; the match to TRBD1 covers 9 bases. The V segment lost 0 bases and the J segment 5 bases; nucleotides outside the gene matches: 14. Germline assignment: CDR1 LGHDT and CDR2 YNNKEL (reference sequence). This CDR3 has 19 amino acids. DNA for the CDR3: TGTGCCAGCAGCCAAGATCATCGGCGGGACAGGGCGTATGACAATGAGCAGTTCTTC. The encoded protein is CASSQDHRRDRAYDNEQFF.

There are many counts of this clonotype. The CDR3 sequence: CASSFSGLANEQFF. CDR3 nucleotides: TGTGCCAGCAGTTTTTCAGGGTTGGCCAATGAGCAGTTCTTC. This chain uses TRBV11-3 with TRBJ2-1; D may be TRBD1 (5 bases). Germline CDR1 and CDR2: SGHNT and YENEEA. The V and J ends lost 6 bases and 6 bases respectively, with 15 bases between them. CDR3 size: 14 residues.

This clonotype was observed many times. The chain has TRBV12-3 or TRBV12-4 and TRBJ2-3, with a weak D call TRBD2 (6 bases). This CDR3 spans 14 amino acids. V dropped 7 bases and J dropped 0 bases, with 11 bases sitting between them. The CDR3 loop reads CASTRDLSTDTQYF. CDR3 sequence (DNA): TGTGCCAGCACCCGGGACTTGAGCACAGATACGCAGTATTTT.

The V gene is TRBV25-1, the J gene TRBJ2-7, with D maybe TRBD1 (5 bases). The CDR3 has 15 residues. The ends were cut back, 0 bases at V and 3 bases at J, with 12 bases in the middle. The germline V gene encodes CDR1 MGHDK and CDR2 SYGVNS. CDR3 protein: CASSEYFQGLYEQYV. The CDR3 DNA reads TGTGCCAGCAGTGAATATTTCCAGGGTCTCTACGAGCAGTACGTC.

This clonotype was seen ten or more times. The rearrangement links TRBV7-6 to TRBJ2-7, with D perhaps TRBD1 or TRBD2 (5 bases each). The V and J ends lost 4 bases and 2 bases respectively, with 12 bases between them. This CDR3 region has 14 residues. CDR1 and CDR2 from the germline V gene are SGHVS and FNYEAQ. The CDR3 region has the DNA TGTGCCAGCAGCTCCGGGACGGGAACCTACGAGCAGTACTTC. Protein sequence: CASSSGTGTYEQYF.

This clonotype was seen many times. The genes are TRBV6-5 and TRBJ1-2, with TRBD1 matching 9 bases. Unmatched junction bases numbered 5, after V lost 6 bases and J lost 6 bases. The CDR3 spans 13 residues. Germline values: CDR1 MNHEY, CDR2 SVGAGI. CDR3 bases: TGTGCCAGCAGCCCAACAGGGGGCAATGGCTACACCTTC. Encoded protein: CASSPTGGNGYTF.

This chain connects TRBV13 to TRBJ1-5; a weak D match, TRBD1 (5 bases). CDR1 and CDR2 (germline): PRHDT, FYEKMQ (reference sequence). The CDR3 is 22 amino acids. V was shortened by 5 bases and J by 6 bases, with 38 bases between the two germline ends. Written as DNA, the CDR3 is TGTGCCAGCAGCGTACCCCGTGAGCTGGGCAGGTCCTTTTTTCCAAGGGGTCAGCCCCAGCATTTT. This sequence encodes CASSVPRELGRSFFPRGQPQHF.

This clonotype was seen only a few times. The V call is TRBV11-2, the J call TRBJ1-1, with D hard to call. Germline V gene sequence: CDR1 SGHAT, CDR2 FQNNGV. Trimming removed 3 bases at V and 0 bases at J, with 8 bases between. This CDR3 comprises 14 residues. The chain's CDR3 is CASSFSLMNTEAFF. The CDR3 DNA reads TGTGCCAGCAGCTTCAGTCTGATGAACACTGAAGCTTTCTTT.

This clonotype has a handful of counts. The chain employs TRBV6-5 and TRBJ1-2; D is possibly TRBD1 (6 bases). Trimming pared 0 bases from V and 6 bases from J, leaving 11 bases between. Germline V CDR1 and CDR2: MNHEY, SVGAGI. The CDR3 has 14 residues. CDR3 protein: CASSYSAGVDGYTF. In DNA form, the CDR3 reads TGTGCCAGCAGTTACTCAGCAGGGGTCGATGGCTACACCTTC.

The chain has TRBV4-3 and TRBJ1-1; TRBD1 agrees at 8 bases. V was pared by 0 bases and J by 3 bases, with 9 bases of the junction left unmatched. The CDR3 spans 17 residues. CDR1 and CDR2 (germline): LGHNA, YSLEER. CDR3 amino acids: CASSQESRTGRYTEAFF. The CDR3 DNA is TGCGCCAGCAGCCAAGAAAGTCGGACAGGGAGGTACACTGAAGCTTTCTTT.

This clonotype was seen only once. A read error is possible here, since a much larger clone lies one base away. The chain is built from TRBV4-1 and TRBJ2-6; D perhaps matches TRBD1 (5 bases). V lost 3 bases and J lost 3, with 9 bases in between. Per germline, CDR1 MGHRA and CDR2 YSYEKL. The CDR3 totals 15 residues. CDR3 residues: CASSHAGFGANVLTF. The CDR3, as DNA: TGCGCCAGCAGCCATGCAGGGTTTGGGGCCAACGTCCTGACTTTC.

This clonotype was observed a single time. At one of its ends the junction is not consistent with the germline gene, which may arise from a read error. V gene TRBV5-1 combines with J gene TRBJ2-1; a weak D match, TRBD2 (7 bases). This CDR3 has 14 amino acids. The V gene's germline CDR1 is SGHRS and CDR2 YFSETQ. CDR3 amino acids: CASGGGLSYNGQFF. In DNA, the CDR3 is TGCGCCAGTGGGGGGGGCCTTTCCTACAATGGGCAGTTCTTC. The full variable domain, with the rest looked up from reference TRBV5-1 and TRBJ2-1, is KAGVTQTPRYLIKTRGQQVTLSCSPISGHRSVSWYQQTPGQGLQFLFEYFSETQRNKGNFPGRFSGRQFSNSRSEMNVSTLELGDSALYLCASGGGLSYNGQFFGPGTRLTVL.

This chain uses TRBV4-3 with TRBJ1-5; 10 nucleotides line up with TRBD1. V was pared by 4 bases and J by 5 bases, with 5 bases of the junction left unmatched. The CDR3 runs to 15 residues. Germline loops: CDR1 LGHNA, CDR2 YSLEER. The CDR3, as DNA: TGCGCCAGCAGCCCCGACAGGGGGCTTTATCAGCCCCAGCATTTT. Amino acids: CASSPDRGLYQPQHF.

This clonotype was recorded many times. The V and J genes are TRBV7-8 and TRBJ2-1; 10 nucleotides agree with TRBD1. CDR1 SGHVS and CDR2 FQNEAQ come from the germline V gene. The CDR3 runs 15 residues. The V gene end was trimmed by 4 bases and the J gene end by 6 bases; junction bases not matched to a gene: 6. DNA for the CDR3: TGTGCCAGCAGCTACCGGGACAGGGGTCTCAATGAGCAGTTCTTC. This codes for CASSYRDRGLNEQFF.

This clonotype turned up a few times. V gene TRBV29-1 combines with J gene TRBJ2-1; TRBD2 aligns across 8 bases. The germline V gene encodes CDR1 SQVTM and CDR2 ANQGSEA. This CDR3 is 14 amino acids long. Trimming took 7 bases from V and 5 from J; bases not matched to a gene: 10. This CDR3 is CSADGGANHNEQFF. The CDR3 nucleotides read TGCAGCGCTGACGGGGGGGCCAACCACAATGAGCAGTTCTTC.

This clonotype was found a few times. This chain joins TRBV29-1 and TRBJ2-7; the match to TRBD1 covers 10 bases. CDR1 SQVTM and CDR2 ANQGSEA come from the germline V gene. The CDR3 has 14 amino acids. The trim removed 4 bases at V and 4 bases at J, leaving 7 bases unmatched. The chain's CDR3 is CSVGTGTGAYEQYF. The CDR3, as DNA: TGCAGCGTTGGCACCGGGACAGGGGCGTACGAGCAGTACTTC.

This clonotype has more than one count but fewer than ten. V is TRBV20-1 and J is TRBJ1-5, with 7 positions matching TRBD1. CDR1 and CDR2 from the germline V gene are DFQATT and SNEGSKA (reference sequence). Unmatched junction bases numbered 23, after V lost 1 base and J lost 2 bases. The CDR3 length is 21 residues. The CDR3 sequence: CSARGDIRWDRGVYGNQPQHF. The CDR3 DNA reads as TGCAGTGCTAGAGGGGATATCCGTTGGGACAGAGGGGTTTACGGCAATCAGCCCCAGCATTTT.

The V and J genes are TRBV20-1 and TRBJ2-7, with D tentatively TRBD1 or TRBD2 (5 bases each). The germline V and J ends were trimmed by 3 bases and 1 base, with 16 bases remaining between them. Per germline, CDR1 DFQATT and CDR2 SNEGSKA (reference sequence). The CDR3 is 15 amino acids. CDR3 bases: TGCAGTGCTAGGCCCCGGGACGCAACGTCCTACGAGCAGTACTTC. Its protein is CSARPRDATSYEQYF.

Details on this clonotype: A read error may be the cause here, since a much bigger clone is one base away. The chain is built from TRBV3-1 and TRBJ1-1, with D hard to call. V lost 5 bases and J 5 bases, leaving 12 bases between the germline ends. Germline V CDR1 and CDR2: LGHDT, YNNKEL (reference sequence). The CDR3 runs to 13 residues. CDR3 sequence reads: CASSSRWKTEAFF. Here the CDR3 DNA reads TGTGCCAGCAGCTCCAGGTGGAAGACTGAAGCTTTCTTT.

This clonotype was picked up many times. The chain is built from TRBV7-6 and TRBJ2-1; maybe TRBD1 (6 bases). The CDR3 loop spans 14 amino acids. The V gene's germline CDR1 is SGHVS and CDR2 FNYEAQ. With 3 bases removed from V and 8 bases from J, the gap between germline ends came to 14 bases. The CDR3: CASSLPTGFDEQFF. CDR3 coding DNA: TGTGCCAGCAGCTTGCCAACAGGGTTTGATGAGCAGTTCTTC.

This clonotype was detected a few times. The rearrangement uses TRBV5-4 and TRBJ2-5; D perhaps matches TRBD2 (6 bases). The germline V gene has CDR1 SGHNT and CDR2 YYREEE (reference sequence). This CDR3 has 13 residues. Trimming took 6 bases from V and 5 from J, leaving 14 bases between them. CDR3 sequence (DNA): TGTGCCAGCAAGACAGAAGGAGGGGAGACCCAGTACTTC. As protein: CASKTEGGETQYF.

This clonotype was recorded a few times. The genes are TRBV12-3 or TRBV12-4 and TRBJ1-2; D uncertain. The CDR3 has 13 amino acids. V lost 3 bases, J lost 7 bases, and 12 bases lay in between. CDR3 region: CASSLGRASGYTF. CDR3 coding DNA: TGTGCCAGCAGTTTGGGCCGAGCATCTGGCTACACCTTC.